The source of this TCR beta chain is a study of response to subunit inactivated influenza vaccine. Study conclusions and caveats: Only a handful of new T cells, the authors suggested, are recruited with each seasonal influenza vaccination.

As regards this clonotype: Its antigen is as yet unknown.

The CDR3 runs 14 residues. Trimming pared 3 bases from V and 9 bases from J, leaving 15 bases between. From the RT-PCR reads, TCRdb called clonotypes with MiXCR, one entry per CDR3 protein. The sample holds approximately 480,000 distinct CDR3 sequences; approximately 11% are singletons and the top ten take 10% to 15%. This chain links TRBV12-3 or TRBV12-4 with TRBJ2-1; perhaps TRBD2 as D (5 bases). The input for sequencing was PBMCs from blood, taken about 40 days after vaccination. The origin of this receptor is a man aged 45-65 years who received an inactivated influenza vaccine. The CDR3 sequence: CASSLDSTLGEQFF. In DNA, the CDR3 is TGTGCCAGCAGTTTGGACTCAACGCTCGGTGAGCAGTTCTTC.